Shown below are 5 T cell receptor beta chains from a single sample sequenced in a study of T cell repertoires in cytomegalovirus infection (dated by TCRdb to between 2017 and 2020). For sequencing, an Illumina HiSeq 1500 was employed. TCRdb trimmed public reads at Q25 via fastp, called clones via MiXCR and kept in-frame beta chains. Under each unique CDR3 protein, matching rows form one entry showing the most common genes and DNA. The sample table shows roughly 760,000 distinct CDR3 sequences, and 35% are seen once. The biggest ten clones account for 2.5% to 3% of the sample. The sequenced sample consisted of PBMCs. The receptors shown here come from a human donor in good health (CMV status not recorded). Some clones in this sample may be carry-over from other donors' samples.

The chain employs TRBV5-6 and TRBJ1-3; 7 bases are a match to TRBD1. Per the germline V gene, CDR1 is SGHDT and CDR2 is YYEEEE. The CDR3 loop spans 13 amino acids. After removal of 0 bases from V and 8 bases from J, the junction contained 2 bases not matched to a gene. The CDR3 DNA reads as TGTGCCAGCAGCTTGGAGGGGGCACACACCATATATTTT. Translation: CASSLEGAHTIYF.

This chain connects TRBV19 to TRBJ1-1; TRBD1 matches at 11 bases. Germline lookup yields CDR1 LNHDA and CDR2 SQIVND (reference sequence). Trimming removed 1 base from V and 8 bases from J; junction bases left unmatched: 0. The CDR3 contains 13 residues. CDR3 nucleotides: TGTGCCAGTAGTATAGGGACAGGGGGCGAAGCTTTCTTT. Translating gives CASSIGTGGEAFF.

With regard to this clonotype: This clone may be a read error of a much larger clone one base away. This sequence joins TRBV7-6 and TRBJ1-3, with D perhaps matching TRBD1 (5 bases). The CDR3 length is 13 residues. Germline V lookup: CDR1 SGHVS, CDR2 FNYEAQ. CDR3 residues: CTSSPVGGYTIYF. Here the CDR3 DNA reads TGTACCAGCAGCCCAGTCGGGGGATACACCATATATTTT.

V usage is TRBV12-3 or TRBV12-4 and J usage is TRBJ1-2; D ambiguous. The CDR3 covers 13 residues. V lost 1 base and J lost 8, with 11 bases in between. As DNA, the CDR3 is TGTGCCAGCAGTTTAGGAGAGGCGGTCGGCTACACCTTC. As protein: CASSLGEAVGYTF.

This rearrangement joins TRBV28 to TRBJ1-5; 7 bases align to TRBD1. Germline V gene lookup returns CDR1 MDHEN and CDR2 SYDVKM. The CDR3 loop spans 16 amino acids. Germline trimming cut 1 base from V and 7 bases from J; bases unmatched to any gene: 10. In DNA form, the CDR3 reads TGTGCCAGCAGTTTATTCCGACAGGGAAGGGAACAGCCCCAGCATTTT. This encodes CASSLFRQGREQPQHF. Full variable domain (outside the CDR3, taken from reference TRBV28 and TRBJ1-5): DVKVTQSSRYLVKRTGEKVFLECVQDMDHENMFWYRQDPGLGLRLIYFSYDVKMKEKGDIPEGYSVSREKKERFSLILESASTNQTSMYLCASSLFRQGREQPQHFGDGTRLSIL.